This T cell receptor (beta chain) comes out of a study of tumor-infiltrating lymphocytes in localized non-small cell lung cancer. Germline lookup yields CDR1 SGHNT and CDR2 YYREEE (reference sequence). After removal of 4 bases from V and 7 bases from J, the junction contained 10 bases not matched to a gene. The CDR3 contains 15 residues. Sequencing was performed with immunoSEQ multiplex PCR; in TCRdb, only in-frame clones are kept and a portion is missing. The sample records some 29,000 clones, 80% to 90% being singletons. This chain links TRBV5-4 with TRBJ2-2; TRBD2 matches at 7 bases. The sequence derives from a human donor with non-small cell lung cancer. The specimen sequenced was lung tumor tissue. The CDR3 DNA sequence: TGTGCCAGCAGCCCGGGGGGATCGGCAGGCGGGGAGCTGTTTTTT. Protein: CASSPGGSAGGELFF.